The T cell receptor (beta chain) under discussion was sequenced for a study of shared clonotypes between healthy human individuals. Study-wide results and caveats: Clonotypes shared by all four sorted-subset donors had higher generation probabilities than non-shared clonotypes.

In its sample, this clone was seen once. Its antigen is unidentified. The CDR3 has 19 residues. V shed 1 base, J shed 0 bases, and the junction held 11 bases outside the gene matches. Germline CDR1 is SGDLS and CDR2 is YYNGEE. In the original analysis: ImmunoSEQ output lacked quality scores and full-length reads, limiting matched filtering. Method: immunoSEQ multiplex PCR; TCRdb's copy keeps in-frame clones and lacks some. V, J and clone size are those of that table, while D and trimming were read from the DNA. This repertoire shows more than 1,200,000 clones, 98% found once; its top ten account for about 0.35%.

The TCR was taken from a man in his thirties or forties in good health. The chain combines TRBV9 with TRBJ2-3; 10 nucleotides match TRBD2. The sequenced material came from naive CD4+ T cells sorted from blood. Subset of the sample: CD45RA+ positively selected. CDR3 protein: CASSVFRLAGDTSTDTQYF. The CDR3 DNA reads TGTGCCAGCAGCGTATTTCGGCTAGCGGGGGATACTAGCACAGATACGCAGTATTTT.